Listed below are T cell receptor beta chains from one sample, sequenced in a study of beta chain features in type 1 diabetes. Sequencing was performed with immunoSEQ multiplex PCR; in TCRdb, only in-frame clones are kept and a portion is missing. This sample has roughly 370,000 clones, with roughly 14% found just once. Sequencing input: naive CD4+ T cells from blood. These receptors all come from a man aged 25 to 40 in good health. CDR3s include the opening cysteine and the closing phenylalanine or tryptophan. Fields, in order: D gene, clone size, V gene, J gene, CDR3 DNA, CDR3 protein. D genes are given only for firm matches. The listing skips clone size in some rows; elsewhere it reads once, few, many or a size class.

>TRBD2|NA|TRBV10-3|TRBJ2-1
TGTGCCATCAGTGAGTCGCAGCGGGGACACAATGAGCAGTTCTTC
CAISESQRGHNEQFF
>TRBD1|NA|TRBV4-3|TRBJ2-7
TGCGCCAGCAGCCCGCTGGGACAGGGCTTCAACGAGCAGTACTTC
CASSPLGQGFNEQYF
>NA|NA|TRBV7-2|TRBJ2-1
TGTGCCAGCAGCTTAGTGGGCGGAGGGGCCAACAATGAGCAGTTCTTC
CASSLVGGGANNEQFF
>TRBD1|few|TRBV7-9|TRBJ2-3
TGTGCCAGCAGCTTGGACAGCTCCTCCGGGACAGTAGCAGATACGCAGTATTTT
CASSLDSSSGTVADTQYF
>NA|few|TRBV10-3|TRBJ1-2
TGTGCCATCAGTGTCGACAAGTCTAACTATGGCTACACCTTC
CAISVDKSNYGYTF
>NA|few|TRBV7-6|TRBJ1-6
TGTGCCAGCAGCCCGCCGGGACGGGTTAATTCACCCCTCCACTTT
CASSPPGRVNSPLHF
>TRBD2|few|TRBV5-4|TRBJ2-3
TGTGCCAGCATCCCCTCGGGGACTAGGGGTACAGATACGCAGTATTTT
CASIPSGTRGTDTQYF
>NA|few|TRBV6-5|TRBJ2-1
TGTGCCAGCAGTCAGCCTGGGTTTGGGAATGAGCAGTTCTTC
CASSQPGFGNEQFF
>NA|NA|TRBV2|TRBJ2-5
TGTGCCAGCAGCCCCCCATCGGCCGCAGAGACCCAGTACTTC
CASSPPSAAETQYF
>NA|NA|TRBV20-1|TRBJ2-1
TGCAGTGCTAACAGAGTCAATGAGCAGTTCTTC
CSANRVNEQFF
>NA|NA|TRBV19|TRBJ2-1
TGTGCCAGTAGTATCGAGTATTGGCAGTTCTTC
CASSIEYWQFF
>NA|few|TRBV30|TRBJ1-5
TGTGCCTGGAATAGGGGAAGACGGGGGCAGCCCCAGCATTTT
CAWNRGRRGQPQHF
>NA|few|TRBV19|TRBJ1-1
TGTGCCAGTAGTGAGAGGAGGGGCACTGAAGCTTTCTTT
CASSERRGTEAFF
>NA|few|TRBV5-4|TRBJ2-3
TGTGCCAGCAGCCCGTCGGCGGATACGCAGTATTTT
CASSPSADTQYF
>NA|NA|TRBV29-1|TRBJ2-6
TGCAGCGTGTACGACGTGGGAGGCGGGGCCAACGGCCTGACTTTC
CSVYDVGGGANGLTF
>NA|NA|TRBV4-1|TRBJ2-2
TGCGCCAGCAGGAGGTCGACCGGGGAGCTGTTTTTT
CASRRSTGELFF
>NA|few|TRBV19|TRBJ1-2
TGTGCCAGTAGTACAAGGACACTTATCACCTTC
CASSTRTLITF
>TRBD1|NA|TRBV7-9|TRBJ2-4
TGTGCCAGCAGCGAAGGGACAGGCGCCGCTCGACTAGCCAAAAACATTCAGTACTTC
CASSEGTGAARLAKNIQYF
>NA|NA|TRBV4-3|TRBJ2-1
TGCGCCAGCAGCCAAGATGGACCCTCCTACAATGAGCAGTTCTTC
CASSQDGPSYNEQFF
>TRBD1|few|TRBV13|TRBJ1-3
TGTGCCAGCAGCACTAGGGACAGCCTGTTGACCTCTGGAAACACCATATATTTT
CASSTRDSLLTSGNTIYF
>NA|NA|TRBV7-9|TRBJ2-4
TGTGCCAGCAGCGTGCCCGGGGGCATGGACATTCAGTACTTC
CASSVPGGMDIQYF
>NA|few|TRBV4-3|TRBJ2-1
TGCGCCAGCAGCCAAGAAGGTCTACTGGGGAACAATGAGCAGTTCTTC
CASSQEGLLGNNEQFF
>TRBD1|few|TRBV4-3|TRBJ2-7
TGCGCCAGCAGCCAAGACGGACAGGGGTTCTACGAGCAGTACTTC
CASSQDGQGFYEQYF
>NA|NA|TRBV6-5|TRBJ2-1
TGTGCCAGCAGCGCCTGGGCCGTTGAGAACAATGAGCAGTTCTTC
CASSAWAVENNEQFF
>NA|few|TRBV4-3|TRBJ2-7
TGCGCCAGCAGCCAACAAACAGGAGAATATTACGAGCAGTACTTC
CASSQQTGEYYEQYF
>NA|few|TRBV29-1|TRBJ1-5
TGCAGCGTTGAGGGCAGGGGAATTGTTGGCAATCAGCCCCAGCATTTT
CSVEGRGIVGNQPQHF
>NA|few|TRBV10-3|TRBJ2-2
TGTGCCACCCATAGTGTGGCCGGGGAGCTGTTTTTT
CATHSVAGELFF